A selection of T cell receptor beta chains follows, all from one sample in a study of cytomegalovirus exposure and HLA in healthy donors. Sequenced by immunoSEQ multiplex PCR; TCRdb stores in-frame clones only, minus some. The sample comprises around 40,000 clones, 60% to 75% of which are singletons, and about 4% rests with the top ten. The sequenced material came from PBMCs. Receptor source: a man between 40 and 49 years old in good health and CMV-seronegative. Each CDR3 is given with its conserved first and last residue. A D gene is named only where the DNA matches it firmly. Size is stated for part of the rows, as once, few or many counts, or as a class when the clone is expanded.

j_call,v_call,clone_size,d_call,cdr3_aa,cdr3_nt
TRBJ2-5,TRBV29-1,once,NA,CSVRTSAGETQYF,TGCAGCGTTCGGACTTCAGCAGGCGAGACCCAGTACTTC
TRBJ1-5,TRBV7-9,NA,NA,CASSPQGSNQPQHF,TGTGCCAGCAGCCCCCAGGGAAGCAATCAGCCCCAGCATTTT
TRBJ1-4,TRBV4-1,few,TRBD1,CASRVQGTNEKLFF,TGCGCCAGCAGAGTACAGGGGACTAATGAAAAACTGTTTTTT
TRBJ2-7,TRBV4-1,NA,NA,CASSAGVYPSYEQYF,TGCGCCAGCAGCGCAGGGGTATACCCCTCCTACGAGCAGTACTTC
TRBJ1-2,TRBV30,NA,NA,CACPAGQVGYGYTF,TGTGCCTGCCCCGCAGGGCAGGTTGGCTATGGCTACACCTTC
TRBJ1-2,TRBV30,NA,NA,CAWSEGPYGYTF,TGTGCCTGGAGTGAGGGGCCCTATGGCTACACCTTC
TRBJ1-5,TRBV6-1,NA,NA,CASSEVEDSGQPQHF,TGTGCCAGCAGTGAAGTTGAGGATTCGGGGCAGCCCCAGCATTTT
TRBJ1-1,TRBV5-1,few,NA,CASSLERNTEAFF,TGCGCCAGCAGCTTGGAGCGGAACACTGAAGCTTTCTTT
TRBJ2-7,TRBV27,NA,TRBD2,CASSFSSGGTYEQYF,TGTGCCAGCAGTTTTTCTAGCGGGGGCACCTACGAGCAGTACTTC
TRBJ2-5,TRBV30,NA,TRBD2,CAWSGGAPETQYF,TGTGCCTGGAGCGGGGGGGCCCCAGAGACCCAGTACTTC
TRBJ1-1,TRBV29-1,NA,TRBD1,CSVEDGPGGWESTEAFF,TGCAGCGTTGAAGATGGCCCAGGGGGCTGGGAGAGCACTGAAGCTTTCTTT
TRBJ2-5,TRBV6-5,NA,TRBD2,CASGERGGQETQYF,TGTGCCAGCGGCGAGCGGGGGGGACAAGAGACCCAGTACTTC
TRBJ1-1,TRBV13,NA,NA,CASSLALGGTEAFF,TGTGCCAGCAGCTTAGCGCTGGGAGGGACTGAAGCTTTCTTT
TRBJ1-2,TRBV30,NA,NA,CAWSVLNYGYTF,TGTGCCTGGAGTGTATTAAACTATGGCTACACCTTC
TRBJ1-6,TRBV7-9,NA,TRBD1,CASSFGTGSSPLHF,TGTGCCAGCAGCTTCGGGACAGGGTCCTCACCCCTCCACTTT
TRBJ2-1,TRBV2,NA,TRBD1,CASSKQGAHEQFF,TGTGCCAGCAGTAAACAGGGGGCCCATGAGCAGTTCTTC
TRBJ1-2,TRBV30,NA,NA,CAYSVEYGYTF,TGTGCCTACTCTGTCGAGTATGGCTACACCTTC
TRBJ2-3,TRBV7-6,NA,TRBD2,CASSLRSLAGRTDTQYF,TGTGCCAGCAGCTTACGGTCCCTAGCGGGGCGTACAGATACGCAGTATTTT
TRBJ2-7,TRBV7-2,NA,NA,CASSLSGYGSYEQYF,TGTGCCAGCAGCTTATCAGGATACGGTTCCTACGAGCAGTACTTC
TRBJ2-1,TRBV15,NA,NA,CATSRAVEPIDEQFF,TGTGCCACCAGCAGAGCGGTTGAGCCGATCGATGAGCAGTTCTTC
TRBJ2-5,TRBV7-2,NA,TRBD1,CASSLARDRGRQTQYF,TGTGCCAGCAGCTTAGCCCGGGACAGGGGGAGGCAGACCCAGTACTTC
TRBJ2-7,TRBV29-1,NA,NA,CSVKRTASSYEQYF,TGCAGCGTTAAAAGGACAGCTAGCTCCTACGAGCAGTACTTC
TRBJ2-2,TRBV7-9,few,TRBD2,CASSSSGGATGELFF,TGTGCCAGCAGCTCTAGCGGGGGGGCGACCGGGGAGCTGTTTTTT
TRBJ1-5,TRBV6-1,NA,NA,CATEMGPYSNQPQHF,TGTGCCACCGAGATGGGGCCCTATAGCAATCAGCCCCAGCATTTT
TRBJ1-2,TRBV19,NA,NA,CASSILRDANYGYTF,TGTGCCAGTAGTATTCTCAGGGATGCTAACTATGGCTACACCTTC
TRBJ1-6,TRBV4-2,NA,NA,CASSQDRGSYNSPLHF,TGTGCCAGCAGCCAAGATAGGGGCTCCTATAATTCACCCCTCCACTTT
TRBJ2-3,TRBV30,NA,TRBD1,CAWSVGQGEWDTQYF,TGTGCCTGGAGCGTGGGACAGGGGGAATGGGATACGCAGTATTTT
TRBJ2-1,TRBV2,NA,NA,CASSEIGGSYNEQFF,TGTGCCAGCAGTGAAATCGGGGGAAGCTACAATGAGCAGTTCTTC
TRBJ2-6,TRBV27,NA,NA,CASSAGGANVLTF,TGTGCCAGCTCGGCGGGGGGGGCCAACGTCCTGACTTTC